What follows describes a single TCR beta chain. Its antigen is unidentified. The data originate from a study of Ad26.COV2.S vaccination and SARS-CoV-2 variants. On the study more broadly: Ad26.COV2.S, an intramuscular injection, was given once or twice 56 days apart. Study-level findings and limits: Vaccine and placebo recipients had comparable breadth of non-spike TCRs. Vaccine recipients showed a spike-specific TCR breadth that was higher than in placebo recipients.

Deletions cut 5 bases from V and 4 bases from J, with 17 bases between. The CDR3 consists of 15 residues. CDR1 is SGHAT and CDR2 is FQNNGV in the germline V gene. TCRdb's copy holds only in-frame clones and misses some; the assay was immunoSEQ multiplex PCR. This table has roughly 250,000 clones, approximately 90% appearing once. As to treatment: some 19 received Ad26.COV2.S at low or high dose, single or two shots; 5 received placebo; per-sample allocation not given. All samples were drawn on day 63, counting from the first vaccine or placebo injection. In Boston, the donor was an adult between 18-55 years of age.

J is TRBJ1-1 and V is TRBV11-2, with D perhaps TRBD1 (6 bases). The source was peripheral blood, collected in a trial of Ad26.COV2.S vaccine versus placebo. The sequence was collected from a person between 18 and 65 years old who received the Ad26.COV2.S COVID-19 vaccine or a placebo. The CDR3 DNA sequence: TGTGCCAGCAGCCATTTCCACCGAGGGGGCACTGAAGCTTTCTTT. As protein: CASSHFHRGGTEAFF.